The clone carrying this TCR beta chain was counted at least ten times. CDR1 is SGHNT, CDR2 YENEEA, per germline. V lost 4 bases and J lost 1, with 19 bases in between. This CDR3 is 17 amino acids long. Individual cDNA molecules each received unique molecular identifiers attached to them. TCRdb re-called the 5' RACE reads through MiXCR, storing one row per CDR3 protein. The top ten clones hold approximately 3% of a sample with 45,000 or so distinct CDR3 sequences, about 4% of them seen once. The data were taken from a study of early T cells in non-severe SARS-CoV-2 infection. J is TRBJ1-1 and V is TRBV11-3; D not certain. The source material was whole blood. The clonotype originates from an adult who was a healthcare worker with PCR-confirmed SARS-CoV-2 infection or an uninfected control (not recorded which). CDR3 residues: CASSSVYSRAPNTEAFF. For the CDR3, the DNA is TGTGCCAGCAGCTCTGTCTATTCCCGGGCCCCGAACACTGAAGCTTTCTTT.